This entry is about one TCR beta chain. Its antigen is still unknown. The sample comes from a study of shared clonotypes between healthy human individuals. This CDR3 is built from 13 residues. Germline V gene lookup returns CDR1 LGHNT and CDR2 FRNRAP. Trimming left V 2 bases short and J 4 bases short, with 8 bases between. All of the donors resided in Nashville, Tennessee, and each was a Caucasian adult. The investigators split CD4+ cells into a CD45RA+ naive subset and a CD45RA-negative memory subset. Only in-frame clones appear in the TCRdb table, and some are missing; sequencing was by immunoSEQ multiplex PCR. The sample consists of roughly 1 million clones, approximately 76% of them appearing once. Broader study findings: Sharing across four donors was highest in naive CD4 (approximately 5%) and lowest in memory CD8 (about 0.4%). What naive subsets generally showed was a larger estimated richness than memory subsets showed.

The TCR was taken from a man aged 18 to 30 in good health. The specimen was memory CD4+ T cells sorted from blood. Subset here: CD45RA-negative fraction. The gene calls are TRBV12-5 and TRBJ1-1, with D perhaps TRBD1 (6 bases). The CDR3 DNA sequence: TGTGCTAGTGGTTTGCAGGGGACCACTGAAGCTTTCTTT. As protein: CASGLQGTTEAFF.